This T cell receptor (beta chain) was captured by sequencing in a study of technical replicates of blood from a few donors. On this clone: One junction end does not reproduce the germline sequence, and a read error may be involved.

Germline V CDR1 and CDR2: SNHLY, FYNNEI. This CDR3 region has 15 residues. TCRdb keeps only in-frame clones here, not all; method: immunoSEQ multiplex PCR. The table shows some 99,000 clones, with 95% occurring only once. The V and J genes are TRBV2 and TRBJ2-2; the match to TRBD1 covers 8 bases. Specimen: T cells isolated from PBMCs. This TCR was recovered from a human donor in good health. The CDR3: CASTEGQGGAGELFF. The CDR3 nucleotides are TGTGCCAGCACTGAAGGACAGGGAGGTGCCGGGGAGCTGTTTTTT.